This entry lists 10 T cell receptor beta chains sequenced from one sample in a study of blood T cell repertoires in COVID-19. Data came from immunoSEQ multiplex PCR; TCRdb stores just in-frame clones and leaves some out. The sample records some 120,000 clones, 65% to 85% being singletons. The specimen sequenced was peripheral blood. The receptors were sampled from a man aged 70-80 years with acute or convalescent COVID-19.

This chain connects TRBV6-5 to TRBJ1-1; 9 bases map to TRBD1. Trimming took 5 bases from V and 5 from J; bases not matched to a gene: 6. CDR1 and CDR2 (germline): MNHEY, SVGAGI. The CDR3 contains 14 residues. Here the CDR3 DNA reads TGTGCCAGCAGTCTGACAGGGGGGGGGACTGAAGCTTTCTTT. Translated: CASSLTGGGTEAFF.

The chain combines TRBV6-5 with TRBJ2-5; TRBD1 agrees at 10 bases. Germline CDR1 and CDR2: MNHEY and SVGAGI. With 7 bases clipped from V and 4 bases from J, the junction kept 3 bases outside the gene matches. There are 13 residues in the CDR3. Here the CDR3 DNA reads TGTGCCAGCAACAGACAGGGGGCAGAGACCCAGTACTTC. It translates to CASNRQGAETQYF.

The chain joins TRBV2 to TRBJ1-2, with D tentatively TRBD1 (5 bases). The CDR3 has 15 residues. The V and J ends lost 1 base and 4 bases respectively, with 13 bases between them. The germline V gene encodes CDR1 SNHLY and CDR2 FYNNEI. The CDR3 DNA follows: TGTGCCAGCAGTGAAGAGCGGGGCTGGGGCTATGGCTACACCTTC. Residues: CASSEERGWGYGYTF.

The genes are TRBV2 and TRBJ1-1, with 7 nucleotides matching TRBD1. CDR1 is SNHLY, CDR2 FYNNEI, per germline. The CDR3 runs 13 residues. The V and J ends lost 7 bases and 7 bases, in that order; junction bases with no gene match: 9. The CDR3 coding sequence is TGTGCCAGCAATGTAGACAGGGCGGTTGAAGCTTTCTTT. Its protein is CASNVDRAVEAFF.

The genes are TRBV9 and TRBJ2-7, with a possible D match to TRBD1 (5 bases). V lost 2 bases and J lost 0, with 12 bases in between. CDR3 length equals 15 residues. Germline V gives CDR1 SGDLS, CDR2 YYNGEE. The CDR3 sequence is CASSVSTESSYEQYF. The CDR3, as DNA: TGTGCCAGCAGCGTTTCGACAGAGAGCTCCTACGAGCAGTACTTC.

The chain couples TRBV11-2 to TRBJ2-3; D is uncertain. V was cut by 1 base and J by 2 bases, with 16 bases left in between. This CDR3 region has 17 residues. Germline lookup yields CDR1 SGHAT and CDR2 FQNNGV. CDR3 DNA: TGTGCCAGCAGCTTAGGCCTCCGCTCTACCTCCACAGATACGCAGTATTTT. The encoded protein is CASSLGLRSTSTDTQYF.

V and J are TRBV2 and TRBJ2-1; D remains unclear. This CDR3 is built from 15 residues. The V gene's germline CDR1 is SNHLY and CDR2 FYNNEI. V shed 3 bases and J shed 2 bases, with 11 bases lying between them. The CDR3 region has the DNA TGTGCCAGCAGTGAGTCTAGGATCCCCTACAATGAGCAGTTCTTC. As protein: CASSESRIPYNEQFF.

This chain joins TRBV20-1 and TRBJ2-2; the match to TRBD1 covers 8 bases. Germline V gene lookup returns CDR1 DFQATT and CDR2 SNEGSKA (reference sequence). V shed 3 bases, J shed 4 bases, and the junction held 7 bases outside the gene matches. This CDR3 region has 15 residues. CDR3 residues: CSASDTQGATGELFF. CDR3 nucleotide sequence: TGCAGTGCTAGTGACACCCAGGGGGCCACCGGGGAGCTGTTTTTT.

DNA of the CDR3: TGTGCCAGCAGTTTGCCCGGTGACAGGGGAGGTTCGGCCAAAAACATTCAGTACTTC. Translating it yields CASSLPGDRGGSAKNIQYF. The chain joins TRBV28 to TRBJ2-4; 8 positions match TRBD1. The CDR3 is 19 residues long. Germline V gene sequence: CDR1 MDHEN, CDR2 SYDVKM. With 3 bases clipped from V and 1 base from J, the junction kept 14 bases outside the gene matches. The full variable domain, with the rest looked up from reference TRBV28 and TRBJ2-4, is DVKVTQSSRYLVKRTGEKVFLECVQDMDHENMFWYRQDPGLGLRLIYFSYDVKMKEKGDIPEGYSVSREKKERFSLILESASTNQTSMYLCASSLPGDRGGSAKNIQYFGAGTRLSVL.

The chain links TRBV24-1 to TRBJ2-2; D may be TRBD2 (7 bases). CDR1 is KGHDR and CDR2 is SFDVKD in the germline V gene. V was shortened by 4 bases and J by 4 bases, with 15 bases between the two germline ends. The CDR3 is 16 residues long. The CDR3 DNA sequence: TGTGCCACCAGTGACCCAAAGGGGGGGATCACCGGGGAGCTGTTTTTT. This translates into CATSDPKGGITGELFF.